The source of this T cell receptor (beta chain) is a study of shared clonotypes between healthy human individuals. The CDR3 is made up of 13 amino acids. CDR1 is SGHRS, CDR2 YFSETQ, per germline. Trimming shortened V by 4 bases and J by 5 bases, and 9 bases separated the two germline ends. Profiled with immunoSEQ multiplex PCR; TCRdb holds only in-frame clones, not every one. The table lists approximately 2.4 million clones, about 94% of them singletons. This clone appeared a single time. The TCR originated in a man in his late teens or twenties in good health. The V and J genes are TRBV5-1 and TRBJ2-2; D might be TRBD2 (6 bases). Input material: naive CD4+ T cells sorted from blood. Subset described: CD45RA+ positively selected. The CDR3 region is CASSEGRTGELFF. The CDR3 nucleotides read TGCGCCAGCAGCGAAGGGAGGACCGGGGAGCTGTTTTTT.